Listed below are T cell receptor beta chains from one sample, sequenced in a study of blood T cell repertoires in COVID-19. Some clones are missing from TCRdb's copy, which holds only in-frame ones; the method was immunoSEQ multiplex PCR. This table holds 130,000 or so clones, around 84% found once. Sequenced material: PBMCs or T cells enriched from blood (not recorded which). The receptors shown here come from a man between 40 and 49 years old with acute COVID-19. The CDR3 runs from the conserved cysteine through the conserved F or W.

j_call | v_call | cdr3_aa
TRBJ2-2 | TRBV11-2 | CASSLVPGVDTGELFF
TRBJ1-1 | TRBV10-1 | CASSEDIGLEAFF
TRBJ2-5 | TRBV4-2 | CASSQGVAVPYIETQYF
TRBJ1-2 | TRBV3-1/TRBV3-2 | CASSQDGQNYGYTF
TRBJ2-1 | TRBV12-3/TRBV12-4 | CASRNTVHEQFF
TRBJ1-2 | TRBV6-2/TRBV6-3 | CASSLQGYYGYTF
TRBJ2-2 | TRBV7-9 | CASSLEGLAYLDTGELFF
TRBJ2-2 | TRBV11-1 | CASSFSWTGITGELFF
TRBJ2-3 | TRBV13 | CASSLGRNLGDTQYF
TRBJ2-6 | TRBV7-9 | CASDRGANVLTF
TRBJ1-3 | TRBV5-4 | CASAQDFSGNTIYF
TRBJ2-5 | TRBV14 | CASSDLRGRETQYF
TRBJ2-5 | TRBV5-1 | CASSLVLAGYKETQYF
TRBJ1-3 | TRBV29-1 | CSVSYRGRNTIYF
TRBJ1-4 | TRBV4-1 | CASSQDWGATNEKLFF
TRBJ2-1 | TRBV3-1/TRBV3-2 | CASSPGGGTSGEQFF
TRBJ2-7 | TRBV5-1 | CASSLELATYEQYF
TRBJ2-7 | TRBV11-3 | CASSFGTLSEQYF